This TCR beta chain was recovered during a study of T cells in Graves' hyperthyroidism and ophthalmopathy. Blood sampling occurred at first hyperthyroidism diagnosis, ahead of any ophthalmopathy symptoms. The CDR3 length is 12 residues. In germline, CDR1 is SGHTA, CDR2 FQGNSA. V lost 5 bases, J lost 5 bases, and 10 bases lay in between. RNA transcripts gave rise to amplified TCR beta CDR3 regions. The TCR CDR3 was amplified in a first-round RT-PCR using the HTBI primer set. Each CDR3 protein is one row after TCRdb ran MiXCR on the multiplex PCR reads. The table has 270,000 or so distinct CDR3 sequences, 25% seen once.

The chain has TRBV7-2 and TRBJ2-7; D possibly matches TRBD1 or TRBD2 (5 bases each). The receptor was isolated from a man aged 40-49 years with Graves' hyperthyroidism that later progressed to Graves' ophthalmopathy. Sequencing input: blood. The CDR3 coding sequence is TGTGCCAGCAGCGACCGGGACGACGAGCAGTACTTC. Its translation is CASSDRDDEQYF.